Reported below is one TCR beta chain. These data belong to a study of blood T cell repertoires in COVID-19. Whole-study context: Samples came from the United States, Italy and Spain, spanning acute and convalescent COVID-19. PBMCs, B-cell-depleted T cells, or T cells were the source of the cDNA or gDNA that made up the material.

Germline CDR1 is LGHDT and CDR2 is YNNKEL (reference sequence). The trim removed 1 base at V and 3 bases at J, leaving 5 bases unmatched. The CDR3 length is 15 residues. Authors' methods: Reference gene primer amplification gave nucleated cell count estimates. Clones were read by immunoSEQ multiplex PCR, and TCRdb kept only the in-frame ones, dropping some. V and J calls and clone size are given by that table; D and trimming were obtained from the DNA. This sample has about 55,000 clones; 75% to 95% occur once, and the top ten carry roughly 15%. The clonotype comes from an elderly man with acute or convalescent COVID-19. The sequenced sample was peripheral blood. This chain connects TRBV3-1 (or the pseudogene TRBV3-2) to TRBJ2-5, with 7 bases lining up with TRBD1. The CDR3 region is CASSQANRGKETQYF. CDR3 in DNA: TGTGCCAGCAGCCAAGCGAACAGGGGCAAAGAGACCCAGTACTTC.